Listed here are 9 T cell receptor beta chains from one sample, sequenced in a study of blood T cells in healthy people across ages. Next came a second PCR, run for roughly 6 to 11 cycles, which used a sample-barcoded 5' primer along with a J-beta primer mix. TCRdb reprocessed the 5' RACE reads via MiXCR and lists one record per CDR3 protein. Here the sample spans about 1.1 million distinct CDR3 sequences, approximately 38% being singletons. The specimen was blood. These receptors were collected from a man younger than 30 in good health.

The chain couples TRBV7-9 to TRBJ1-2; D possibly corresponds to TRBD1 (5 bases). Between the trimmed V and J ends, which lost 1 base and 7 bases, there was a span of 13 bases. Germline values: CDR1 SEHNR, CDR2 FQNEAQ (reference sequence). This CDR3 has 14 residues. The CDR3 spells CASSLGGPICGYTF. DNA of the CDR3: TGTGCCAGCAGCTTAGGGGGACCTATCTGTGGCTACACCTTC.

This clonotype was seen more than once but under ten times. The CDR3 reads CSGGQVNTEAFF. The CDR3 coding sequence is TGCAGCGGCGGACAAGTGAACACTGAAGCTTTCTTT. The chain uses TRBV29-1 and TRBJ1-1; perhaps TRBD1 as D (5 bases). The CDR3 totals 12 residues. Germline assignment: CDR1 SQVTM and CDR2 ANQGSEA. V dropped 7 bases and J dropped 0 bases, with 9 bases sitting between them.

The CDR3 reads CASSLLASSGANVLTF. CDR3 coding DNA: TGTGCCAGCAGTTTATTAGCCAGCTCTGGGGCCAACGTCCTGACTTTC. The rearrangement links TRBV28 to TRBJ2-6, with D hard to call. The CDR3 is made up of 16 amino acids. Germline CDR1 reads MDHEN; CDR2 reads SYDVKM. With 1 base removed from V and 0 bases from J, the gap between germline ends came to 7 bases.

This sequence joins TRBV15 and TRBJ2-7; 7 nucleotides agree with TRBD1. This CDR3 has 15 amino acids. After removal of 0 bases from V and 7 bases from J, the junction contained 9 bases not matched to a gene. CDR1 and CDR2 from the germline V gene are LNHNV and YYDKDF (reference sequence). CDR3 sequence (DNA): TGTGCCACCAGCAGAGATTGGGACAGTAGGAATGAGCAGTACTTC. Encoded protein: CATSRDWDSRNEQYF.

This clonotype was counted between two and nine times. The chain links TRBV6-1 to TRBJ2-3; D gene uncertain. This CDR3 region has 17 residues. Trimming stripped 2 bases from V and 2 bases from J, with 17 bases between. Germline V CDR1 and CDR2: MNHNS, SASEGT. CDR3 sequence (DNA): TGTGCCAGCAGTGAAACAAATGGCAGATATTTCACAGATACGCAGTATTTT. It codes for CASSETNGRYFTDTQYF.

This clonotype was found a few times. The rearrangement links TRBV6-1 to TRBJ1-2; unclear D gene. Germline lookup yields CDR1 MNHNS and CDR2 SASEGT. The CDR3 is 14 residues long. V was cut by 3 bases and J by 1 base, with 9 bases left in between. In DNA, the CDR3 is TGTGCCAGCAGTGATGGACCAGTTAACTATGGCTACACCTTC. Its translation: CASSDGPVNYGYTF.

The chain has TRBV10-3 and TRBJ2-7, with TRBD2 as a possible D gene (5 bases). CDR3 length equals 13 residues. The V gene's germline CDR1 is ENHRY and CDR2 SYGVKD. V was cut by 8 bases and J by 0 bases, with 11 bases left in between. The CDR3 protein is CAIGSQSSYEQYF. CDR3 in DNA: TGTGCCATCGGGAGTCAGAGCTCCTACGAGCAGTACTTC.

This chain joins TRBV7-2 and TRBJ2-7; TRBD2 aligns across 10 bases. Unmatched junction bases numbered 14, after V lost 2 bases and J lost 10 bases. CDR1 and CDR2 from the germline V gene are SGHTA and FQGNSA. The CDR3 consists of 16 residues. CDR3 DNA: TGTGCCAGCAGCTTAAGTATATTAGCGGGGGGTGCGCCCCAGTACTTC. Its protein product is CASSLSILAGGAPQYF.

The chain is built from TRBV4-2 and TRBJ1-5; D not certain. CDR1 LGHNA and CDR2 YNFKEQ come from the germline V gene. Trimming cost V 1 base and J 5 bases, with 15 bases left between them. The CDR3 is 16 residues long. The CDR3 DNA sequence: TGTGCCAGCAGCCAAGCCGCGGCAGTCCTGGATCAGCCCCAGCATTTT. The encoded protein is CASSQAAAVLDQPQHF.